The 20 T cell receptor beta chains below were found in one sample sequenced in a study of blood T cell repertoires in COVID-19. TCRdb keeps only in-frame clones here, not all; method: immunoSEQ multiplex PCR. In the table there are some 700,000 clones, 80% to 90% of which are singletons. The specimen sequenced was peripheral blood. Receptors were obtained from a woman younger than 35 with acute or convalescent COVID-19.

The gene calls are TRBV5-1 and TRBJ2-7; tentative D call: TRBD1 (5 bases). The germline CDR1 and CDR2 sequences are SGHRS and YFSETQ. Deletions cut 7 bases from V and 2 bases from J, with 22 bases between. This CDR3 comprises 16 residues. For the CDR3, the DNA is TGCGCCAGCGGCATAACGCAGGGTGTAGGCGCCTACGAGCAGTACTTC. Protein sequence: CASGITQGVGAYEQYF.

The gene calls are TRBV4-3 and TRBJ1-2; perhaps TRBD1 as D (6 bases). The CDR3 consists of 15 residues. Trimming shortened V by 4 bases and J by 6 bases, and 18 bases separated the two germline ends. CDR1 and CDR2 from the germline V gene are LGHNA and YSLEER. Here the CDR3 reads CASSPMTAGGNGYTF. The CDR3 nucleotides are TGCGCCAGCAGCCCCATGACGGCTGGGGGCAATGGCTACACCTTC.

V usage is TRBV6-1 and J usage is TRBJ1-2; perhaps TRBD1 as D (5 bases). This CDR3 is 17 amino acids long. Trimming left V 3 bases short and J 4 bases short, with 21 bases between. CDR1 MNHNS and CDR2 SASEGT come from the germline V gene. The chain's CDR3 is CASSESLGARHLYGYTF. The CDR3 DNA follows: TGTGCCAGCAGTGAGTCCCTAGGGGCTAGGCACCTCTATGGCTACACCTTC.

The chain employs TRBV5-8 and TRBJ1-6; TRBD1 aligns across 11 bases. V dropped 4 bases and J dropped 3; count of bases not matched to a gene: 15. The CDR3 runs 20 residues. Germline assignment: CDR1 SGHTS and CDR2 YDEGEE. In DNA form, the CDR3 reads TGTGCCAGCAGCCGAAATGGTAGGACAGGGGGCCGATTCTATAATTCACCCCTCCACTTT. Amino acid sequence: CASSRNGRTGGRFYNSPLHF. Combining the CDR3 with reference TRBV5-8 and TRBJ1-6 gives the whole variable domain EAGVTQSPTHLIKTRGQQATLRCSPISGHTSVYWYQQALGLGLQFLLWYDEGEERNRGNFPPRFSGRQFPNYSSELNVNALELEDSALYLCASSRNGRTGGRFYNSPLHFGNGTRLTVT.

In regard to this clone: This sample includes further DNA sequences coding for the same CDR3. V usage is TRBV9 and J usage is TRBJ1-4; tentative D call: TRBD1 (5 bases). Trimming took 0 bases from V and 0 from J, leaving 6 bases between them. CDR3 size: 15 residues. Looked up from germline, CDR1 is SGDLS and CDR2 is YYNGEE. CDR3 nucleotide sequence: TGTGCCAGCAGCGTAGAAGGGGCAACTAATGAAAAACTGTTTTTT. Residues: CASSVEGATNEKLFF.

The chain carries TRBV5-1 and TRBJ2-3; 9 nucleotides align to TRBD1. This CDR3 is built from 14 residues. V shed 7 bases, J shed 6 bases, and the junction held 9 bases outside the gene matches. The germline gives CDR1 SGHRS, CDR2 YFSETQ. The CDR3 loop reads CASQWTGDSDTQYF. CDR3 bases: TGCGCCAGCCAGTGGACAGGGGACTCGGATACGCAGTATTTT.

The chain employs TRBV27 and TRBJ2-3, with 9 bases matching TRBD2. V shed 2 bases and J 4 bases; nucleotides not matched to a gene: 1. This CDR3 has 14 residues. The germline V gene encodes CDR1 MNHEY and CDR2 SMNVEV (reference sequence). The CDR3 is CASSLVAGADTQYF. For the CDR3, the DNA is TGTGCCAGCAGTTTAGTAGCGGGGGCAGATACGCAGTATTTT.

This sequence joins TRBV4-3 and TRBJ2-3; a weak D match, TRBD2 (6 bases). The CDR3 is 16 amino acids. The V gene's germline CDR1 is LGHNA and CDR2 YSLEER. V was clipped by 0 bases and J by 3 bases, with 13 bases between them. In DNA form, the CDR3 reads TGCGCCAGCAGCCAAGACCGAGGAGGGTATACAGATACGCAGTATTTT. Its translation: CASSQDRGGYTDTQYF.

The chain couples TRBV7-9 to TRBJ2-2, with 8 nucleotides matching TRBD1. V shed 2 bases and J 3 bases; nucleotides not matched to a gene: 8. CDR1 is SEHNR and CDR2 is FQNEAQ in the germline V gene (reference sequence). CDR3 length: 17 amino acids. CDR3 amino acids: CASSLSWAGGYTGELFF. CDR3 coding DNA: TGTGCCAGCAGCTTATCGTGGGCAGGGGGCTACACCGGGGAGCTGTTTTTT.

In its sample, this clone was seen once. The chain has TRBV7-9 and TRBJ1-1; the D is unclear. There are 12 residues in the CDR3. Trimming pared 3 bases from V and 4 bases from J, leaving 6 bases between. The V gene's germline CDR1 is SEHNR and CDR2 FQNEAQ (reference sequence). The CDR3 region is CASSLRTTEAFF. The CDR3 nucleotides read TGTGCCAGCAGCTTGCGAACCACTGAAGCTTTCTTT.

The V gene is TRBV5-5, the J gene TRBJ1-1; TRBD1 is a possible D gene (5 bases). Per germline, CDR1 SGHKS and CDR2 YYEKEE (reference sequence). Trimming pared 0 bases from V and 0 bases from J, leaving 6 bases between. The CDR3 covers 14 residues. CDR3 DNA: TGTGCCAGCAGCTTGGGGGACTTGAACACTGAAGCTTTCTTT. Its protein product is CASSLGDLNTEAFF.

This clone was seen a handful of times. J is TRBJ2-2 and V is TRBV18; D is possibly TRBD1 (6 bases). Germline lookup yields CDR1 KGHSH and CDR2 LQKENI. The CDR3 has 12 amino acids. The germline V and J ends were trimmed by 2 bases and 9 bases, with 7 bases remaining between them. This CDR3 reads CASSPGGRELFF. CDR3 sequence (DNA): TGTGCCAGCTCACCAGGGGGCAGGGAGCTGTTTTTT. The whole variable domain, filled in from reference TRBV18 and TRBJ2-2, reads NAGVMQNPRHLVRRRGQEARLRCSPMKGHSHVYWYRQLPEEGLKFMVYLQKENIIDESGMPKERFSAEFPKEGPSILRIQQVVRGDSAAYFCASSPGGRELFFGEGSRLTVL.

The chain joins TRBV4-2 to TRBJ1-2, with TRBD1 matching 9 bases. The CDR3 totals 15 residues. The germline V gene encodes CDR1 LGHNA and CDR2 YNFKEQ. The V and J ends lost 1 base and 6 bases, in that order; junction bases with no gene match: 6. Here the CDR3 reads CASSQGDREADGYTF. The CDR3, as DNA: TGTGCCAGCAGCCAAGGGGACAGGGAGGCGGATGGCTACACCTTC.

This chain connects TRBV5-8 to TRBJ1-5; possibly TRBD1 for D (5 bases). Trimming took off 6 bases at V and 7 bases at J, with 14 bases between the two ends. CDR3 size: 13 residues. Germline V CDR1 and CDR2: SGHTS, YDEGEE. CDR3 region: CASTNRRWQPQHF. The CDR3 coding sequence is TGTGCCAGCACCAACAGGAGATGGCAGCCCCAGCATTTT.

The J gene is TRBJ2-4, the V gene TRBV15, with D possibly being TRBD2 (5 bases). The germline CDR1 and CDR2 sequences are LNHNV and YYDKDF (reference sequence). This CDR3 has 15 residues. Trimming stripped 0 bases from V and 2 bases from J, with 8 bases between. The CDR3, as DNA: TGTGCCACCAGCAGAGACCGGGATTCCAAAAACATTCAGTACTTC. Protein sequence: CATSRDRDSKNIQYF.

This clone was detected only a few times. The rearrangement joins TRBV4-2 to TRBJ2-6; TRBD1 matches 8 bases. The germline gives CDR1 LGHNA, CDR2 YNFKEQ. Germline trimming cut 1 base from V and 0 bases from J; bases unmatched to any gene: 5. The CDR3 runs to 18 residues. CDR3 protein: CASSQAGQGFSGANVLTF. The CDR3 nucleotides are TGTGCCAGCAGCCAAGCAGGACAGGGTTTCTCTGGGGCCAACGTCCTGACTTTC.

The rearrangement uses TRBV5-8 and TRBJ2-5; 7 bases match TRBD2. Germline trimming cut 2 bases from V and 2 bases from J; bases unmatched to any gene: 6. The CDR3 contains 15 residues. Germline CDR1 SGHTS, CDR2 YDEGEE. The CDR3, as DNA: TGTGCCAGCAGCTTTTCGGGGGGAGAACAAGAGACCCAGTACTTC. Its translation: CASSFSGGEQETQYF.

The DNA for the CDR3 is TGTGCCAAACCAGGGGGATCTATGAACACTGAAGCTTTCTTT. Translating gives CAKPGGSMNTEAFF. The chain employs TRBV6-7 and TRBJ1-1; 7 bases match TRBD1. TRBV6-7 is noted as an ORF with a role that remains uncertain. This CDR3 region has 14 residues. The J segment lost 0 bases and the V segment lost 10 bases, leaving 8 bases of the junction unmatched.

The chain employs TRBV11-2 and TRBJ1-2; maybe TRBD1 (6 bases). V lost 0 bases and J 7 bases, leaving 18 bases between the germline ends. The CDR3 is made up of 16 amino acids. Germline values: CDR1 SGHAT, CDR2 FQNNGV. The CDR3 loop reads CASSLEIQGSSGGYTF. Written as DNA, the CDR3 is TGTGCCAGCAGCTTAGAGATACAGGGTTCCTCCGGTGGCTACACCTTC. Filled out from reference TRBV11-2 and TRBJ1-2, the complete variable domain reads EAGVAQSPRYKIIEKRQSVAFWCNPISGHATLYWYQQILGQGPKLLIQFQNNGVVDDSQLPKDRFSAERLKGVDSTLKIQPAKLEDSAVYLCASSLEIQGSSGGYTFGSGTRLTVV.

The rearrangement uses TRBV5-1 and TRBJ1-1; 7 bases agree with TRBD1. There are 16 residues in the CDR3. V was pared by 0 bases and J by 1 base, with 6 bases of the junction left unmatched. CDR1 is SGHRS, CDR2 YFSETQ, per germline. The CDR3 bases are TGCGCCAGCAGCTTGGGGCAAAGACAGGGGAACACTGAAGCTTTCTTT. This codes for CASSLGQRQGNTEAFF.